Below are 31 T cell receptor beta chains sequenced from a single sample in a study of cytomegalovirus exposure and HLA in healthy donors (dated by TCRdb to 2017 to 2019). Libraries came from the immunoSEQ multiplex PCR assay. The multiplex PCR relied on a mix of 60 forward primers for TCR Vbeta segments and 13 reverse primers for TCR Jbeta segments. TCRdb holds this immuneACCESS table with in-frame rearrangements only. Some clones are missing; in checked studies, unresolved V genes explain under half, and the rest has no known cause. The sample contains about 200,000 clones, roughly 85% of them found a single time. The ten top clones hold over 2% of the sample. Sequences were obtained from PBMCs. The receptors here all came from a woman aged 45-60 years in good health and CMV-seronegative.

For this clone: The sample carries other DNA sequences with the same CDR3. The chain carries TRBV11-2 and TRBJ2-7, with 9 bases matching TRBD2. The V gene end was trimmed by 4 bases and the J gene end by 5 bases; junction bases not matched to a gene: 12. The CDR3 length is 16 residues. Germline V CDR1 and CDR2: SGHAT, FQNNGV. CDR3 DNA sequence: TGTGCCAGCAGCTCCCTAGGTGTTAGCGGGAGAAACGAGCAGTACTTC. Its protein product is CASSSLGVSGRNEQYF.

The chain joins TRBV5-1 to TRBJ2-1, with TRBD1 identical over 7 bases. Losses at the gene ends were 6 bases for V and 5 bases for J; bases not matched to a gene: 5. The CDR3 extends over 13 amino acids. Germline values: CDR1 SGHRS, CDR2 YFSETQ. The CDR3 region has the DNA TGCGCCAGCAACAGGGGCGCGGACAATGAGCAGTTCTTC. Translated: CASNRGADNEQFF.

This rearrangement joins TRBV4-1 to TRBJ1-4; D may be TRBD1 (5 bases). This CDR3 has 16 amino acids. Trimming took off 4 bases at V and 7 bases at J, with 19 bases between the two ends. Germline CDR1 reads MGHRA; CDR2 reads YSYEKL. CDR3 region: CASSLLPQVSSEKLFF. In nucleotides, the CDR3 is TGCGCCAGCAGCCTACTCCCACAGGTTTCAAGTGAAAAACTGTTTTTT.

The chain combines TRBV27 with TRBJ1-3; 8 nucleotides line up with TRBD1. With V trimmed by 5 bases and J by 2 bases, 5 bases remained unmatched. The CDR3 totals 15 residues. In germline, CDR1 is MNHEY, CDR2 SMNVEV (reference sequence). The CDR3 DNA sequence: TGTGCCAGCAGTGGCGCAGGGGGCCCTGGAAACACCATATATTTT. This sequence encodes CASSGAGGPGNTIYF.

The J gene is TRBJ2-5, the V gene TRBV30; a weak D match, TRBD1 (5 bases). Per germline, CDR1 GTSNPN and CDR2 SVGIG (reference sequence). CDR3 length: 15 amino acids. V was clipped by 4 bases and J by 1 base, with 16 bases between them. The CDR3 region has the DNA TGTGCCTGGAACCTACAGTCAGGGCCCCAAGAGACCCAGTACTTC. Protein product: CAWNLQSGPQETQYF.

This clone appeared a few times. The DNA for the CDR3 is TGTGCCAGCAGGAGGACACCCGTCACAGATACGCAGTATTTT. It is translated as CASRRTPVTDTQYF. V gene TRBV27 combines with J gene TRBJ2-3; tentative D call: TRBD1 (5 bases). CDR1 and CDR2 from the germline V gene are MNHEY and SMNVEV (reference sequence). V lost 6 bases, J lost 2 bases, and 12 bases lay in between. The CDR3 totals 14 residues.

The V and J genes are TRBV19 and TRBJ2-2; D possibly corresponds to TRBD2 (6 bases). The V gene's germline CDR1 is LNHDA and CDR2 SQIVND (reference sequence). The CDR3 has 16 residues. Between the trimmed V and J ends, which lost 7 bases and 5 bases, there was a span of 20 bases. The CDR3 is CASKHTSGERTGELFF. CDR3 coding DNA: TGTGCCAGTAAACACACGTCGGGGGAGAGGACCGGGGAGCTGTTTTTT. Full variable domain (outside the CDR3, taken from reference TRBV19 and TRBJ2-2): DGGITQSPKYLFRKEGQNVTLSCEQNLNHDAMYWYRQDPGQGLRLIYYSQIVNDFQKGDIAEGYSVSREKKESFPLTVTSAQKNPTAFYLCASKHTSGERTGELFFGEGSRLTVL.

The rearrangement links TRBV28 to TRBJ1-3; D perhaps matches TRBD1 (6 bases). V lost 4 bases to trimming and J lost 0 bases, with 13 bases between them. The CDR3 sequence is 16 residues long. The V gene's germline CDR1 is MDHEN and CDR2 SYDVKM. CDR3 nucleotide sequence: TGTGCCAGCAGTTCCCTCGACAGGAACTCTGGAAACACCATATATTTT. This codes for CASSSLDRNSGNTIYF.

This clone came up once. The rearrangement joins TRBV5-6 to TRBJ1-2, with a tentative D call TRBD1 (5 bases). Germline loops: CDR1 SGHDT, CDR2 YYEEEE. CDR3 size: 13 residues. V was cut by 6 bases and J by 5 bases, with 14 bases left in between. CDR3 sequence reads: CASTPRQGYGYTF. The CDR3 coding sequence is TGTGCCAGCACCCCCAGGCAGGGTTATGGCTACACCTTC.

This chain joins TRBV28 and TRBJ1-1, with TRBD1 identical over 8 bases. The CDR3 has 14 amino acids. Unmatched junction bases numbered 4, after V lost 6 bases and J lost 1 base. Germline V gene data show CDR1 as MDHEN and CDR2 as SYDVKM. As DNA, the CDR3 is TGTGCCAGCAGCCCCAGGGGGCCGAACACTGAAGCTTTCTTT. This encodes CASSPRGPNTEAFF.

The rearrangement uses TRBV9 and TRBJ2-1; the D gene is possibly TRBD1 (7 bases). This CDR3 has 13 amino acids. The germline V and J ends were trimmed by 4 bases and 10 bases, with 15 bases remaining between them. Germline V gene sequence: CDR1 SGDLS, CDR2 YYNGEE. CDR3 protein: CASSPEGAVEQFF. As DNA, the CDR3 is TGTGCCAGCAGCCCGGAGGGGGCGGTGGAGCAGTTCTTC. The full variable domain, completed using reference TRBV9 and TRBJ2-1, is DSGVTQTPKHLITATGQRVTLRCSPRSGDLSVYWYQQSLDQGLQFLIQYYNGEERAKGNILERFSAQQFPDLHSELNLSSLELGDSALYFCASSPEGAVEQFFGPGTRLTVL.

V gene TRBV28 combines with J gene TRBJ1-2; 7 positions match TRBD1. The CDR3 extends over 12 amino acids. Unmatched junction bases numbered 5, after V lost 6 bases and J lost 7 bases. Germline CDR1 MDHEN, CDR2 SYDVKM. CDR3 sequence: CASSDRVCGYTF. The CDR3 DNA sequence: TGTGCCAGCAGCGACAGGGTTTGTGGCTACACCTTC.

The V and J genes are TRBV14 and TRBJ2-7; 10 bases agree with TRBD1. This CDR3 contains 12 residues. The V gene's germline CDR1 is SGHDN and CDR2 FVKESK. With 10 bases clipped from V and 5 bases from J, the junction kept 5 bases outside the gene matches. CDR3 in DNA: TGTGCCAAGGGACAGGGGAACGACGAGCAGTACTTC. Translation gives CAKGQGNDEQYF.

CDR3 region: CASSYSKAGGYTF. The CDR3 region has the DNA TGTGCCAGCAGTTACTCAAAGGCAGGTGGCTACACCTTC. V and J are TRBV6-6 and TRBJ1-2; D not certain. The CDR3 is 13 amino acids. Germline V lookup: CDR1 MNHNY, CDR2 SVGAGI (reference sequence). Trimming cost V 0 bases and J 7 bases, with 9 bases left between them.

DNA for the CDR3: TGTGCCAGCAGCTTAGGTACCTACGAGCAGTACTTC. Amino acids: CASSLGTYEQYF. The rearrangement joins TRBV7-2 to TRBJ2-7; unclear D gene. Looked up from germline, CDR1 is SGHTA and CDR2 is FQGNSA. V was pared by 1 base and J by 2 bases, with 3 bases between. This CDR3 is built from 12 residues.

This clone was counted a single time. The chain links TRBV28 to TRBJ1-1; a weak D match, TRBD1 (6 bases). Germline V gene sequence: CDR1 MDHEN, CDR2 SYDVKM. The CDR3 runs 14 residues. The germline V and J ends were trimmed by 8 bases and 10 bases, with 23 bases remaining between them. The CDR3 region is CASGLLTGPNVAFF. In nucleotides, the CDR3 is TGTGCCAGCGGCTTATTGACAGGTCCTAATGTAGCTTTCTTT.

The chain combines TRBV6-5 with TRBJ1-6, with TRBD1 matching over 7 bases. The V segment lost 4 bases and the J segment 7 bases; nucleotides outside the gene matches: 10. The CDR3 runs 16 residues. Looked up from germline, CDR1 is MNHEY and CDR2 is SVGAGI. In DNA form, the CDR3 reads TGTGCCAGCAGTTTGGAACAGGGGCTGGGCAATTCACCCCTCCACTTT. Encoded protein: CASSLEQGLGNSPLHF.

This chain joins TRBV5-8 and TRBJ1-2, with a weak D call TRBD1 (5 bases). V dropped 0 bases and J dropped 4 bases, with 19 bases sitting between them. CDR3 length equals 17 residues. Germline loops: CDR1 SGHTS, CDR2 YDEGEE. As DNA, the CDR3 is TGTGCCAGCAGCTTGGTAGACAGCCCTACTCTGACCTATGGCTACACCTTC. Encoded protein: CASSLVDSPTLTYGYTF.

V gene TRBV7-2 combines with J gene TRBJ2-7; TRBD1 might be the D (6 bases). The CDR3 length is 12 residues. Trimming stripped 2 bases from V and 6 bases from J, with 8 bases between. Germline V gives CDR1 SGHTA, CDR2 FQGNSA. This CDR3 reads CASSLSGVEQYF. The CDR3 DNA sequence: TGTGCCAGCAGCTTATCAGGGGTCGAGCAGTACTTC.

The chain carries TRBV27 and TRBJ2-7, with 12 nucleotides matching TRBD2. From germline, CDR1 is MNHEY and CDR2 SMNVEV (reference sequence). V was clipped by 7 bases and J by 5 bases; unmatched bases: 6. This CDR3 is 14 amino acids long. CDR3 sequence: CASKTSGRKDEQYF. Here the CDR3 DNA reads TGTGCCAGCAAAACTAGCGGGAGGAAGGACGAGCAGTACTTC.

This sequence joins TRBV7-8 and TRBJ2-5; 12 positions match TRBD2. TRBJ2-7 matches the DNA end more closely, so the J call is doubtful. The length of the CDR3 is 13 residues. Germline V lookup: CDR1 SGHVS, CDR2 FQNEAQ. CDR3 loop: CASRTSGRPEQYF. CDR3 sequence (DNA): TGTGCCAGCAGGACTAGCGGGAGACCCGAGCAGTACTTC.

The chain couples TRBV5-1 to TRBJ2-5; 9 bases match TRBD2. Germline CDR1 and CDR2: SGHRS and YFSETQ. J lost 3 bases, V lost 3 bases, and 3 bases had no gene match. CDR3 length: 14 residues. In DNA, the CDR3 is TGCGCCAGCAGCTCCGGGACTAGCAAAGAGACCCAGTACTTC. This codes for CASSSGTSKETQYF.

The gene calls are TRBV6-1 and TRBJ2-7; 7 nucleotides align to TRBD1. Trimming removed 6 bases from V and 0 bases from J; junction bases left unmatched: 8. The CDR3 spans 15 residues. CDR1 and CDR2 from the germline V gene are MNHNS and SASEGT. CDR3 region: CASRRDRESSYEQYF. The CDR3 DNA reads as TGTGCCAGCAGGAGAGACAGGGAGAGCTCCTACGAGCAGTACTTC.

This rearrangement joins TRBV9 to TRBJ2-1; 11 positions agree with TRBD2. This CDR3 spans 14 amino acids. The ends lost 0 bases at V and 8 bases at J; junction bases unmatched: 1. Germline CDR1 reads SGDLS; CDR2 reads YYNGEE. The CDR3, as DNA: TGTGCCAGCAGCGTAGGACTAGCGGGACATGAGCAGTTCTTC. This encodes CASSVGLAGHEQFF.

This clone was recorded once. The V and J genes are TRBV7-2 and TRBJ2-5; 8 nucleotides align to TRBD2. This CDR3 comprises 16 residues. Per germline, CDR1 SGHTA and CDR2 FQGNSA. V lost 7 bases and J lost 2; bases outside the gene matches: 12. The CDR3 DNA reads as TGTGCCAGCACTTCACGCGCTAGCGGGTCACAAGAGACCCAGTACTTC. The encoded protein is CASTSRASGSQETQYF.

This chain connects TRBV5-1 to TRBJ2-1; 12 positions match TRBD2. Germline CDR1 SGHRS, CDR2 YFSETQ. There are 19 residues in the CDR3. The V segment lost 5 bases and the J segment 5 bases; nucleotides outside the gene matches: 17. The CDR3 is CASSPQGLLAGGKNNEQFF. The CDR3 DNA reads TGCGCCAGCAGTCCCCAGGGTCTGCTAGCGGGAGGGAAAAACAATGAGCAGTTCTTC.

This chain links TRBV6-4 with TRBJ2-1; D ambiguous. CDR1 is MRHNA and CDR2 is SNTAGT in the germline V gene. Trimming left V 3 bases short and J 9 bases short, with 12 bases between. The CDR3 is 13 amino acids. The chain's CDR3 is CASSDIAVSEQFF. The CDR3 nucleotides read TGTGCCAGCAGTGATATAGCTGTTTCTGAGCAGTTCTTC.

This sequence joins TRBV28 and TRBJ1-5; the D gene is possibly TRBD1 (6 bases). V was clipped by 3 bases and J by 0 bases, with 12 bases between them. The CDR3 length is 16 residues. Per germline, CDR1 MDHEN and CDR2 SYDVKM. DNA of the CDR3: TGTGCCAGCAGTTTTCTTCCAGGGGTTAGCAATCAGCCCCAGCATTTT. It specifies CASSFLPGVSNQPQHF.

This clone was picked up a small number of times. This chain uses TRBV7-2 with TRBJ1-2; D not certain. Germline CDR1 and CDR2: SGHTA and FQGNSA. Trimming pared 5 bases from V and 5 bases from J, leaving 9 bases between. The CDR3 sequence is 12 residues long. The CDR3 reads CASSVDFYGYTF. In DNA, the CDR3 is TGTGCCAGCAGCGTGGACTTTTATGGCTACACCTTC. The full variable domain, in which reference TRBV7-2 and TRBJ1-2 provide the parts outside the CDR3, is GAGVSQSPSNKVTEKGKDVELRCDPISGHTALYWYRQSLGQGLEFLIYFQGNSAPDKSGLPSDRFSAERTGGSVSTLTIQRTQQEDSAVYLCASSVDFYGYTFGSGTRLTVV.

This clone was seen only once. This chain uses TRBV6-5 with TRBJ2-5, with a possible D match to TRBD2 (6 bases). V was clipped by 6 bases and J by 5 bases, with 19 bases between them. This CDR3 has 15 residues. Germline CDR1 and CDR2: MNHEY and SVGAGI. In DNA form, the CDR3 reads TGTGCCAGCAGGGGGCGGGGACGCAGAAGGGAGACCCAGTACTTC. Protein sequence: CASRGRGRRRETQYF.

Regarding this clone: Other DNA variants within this sample encode the same CDR3. The chain links TRBV7-2 to TRBJ1-1, with unresolved D. This CDR3 region has 13 residues. V lost 5 bases, J lost 4 bases, and 11 bases lay in between. Germline CDR1 reads SGHTA; CDR2 reads FQGNSA. The CDR3 nucleotides are TGTGCCAGCAGCCTGGGTGCGGGCACTGAAGCTTTCTTT. The encoded protein is CASSLGAGTEAFF.